These 12 T cell receptor beta chains came from one sample sequenced in a study of technical replicates of blood from a handful of donors. The repertoire was sequenced with immunoSEQ multiplex PCR; TCRdb's copy has only in-frame clones and lacks some. The sample has 70,000 to 95,000 clones, around 94% seen once. Specimen: T cells isolated from PBMCs. The receptor set was obtained from a human donor in good health.

The chain employs TRBV6-5 and TRBJ2-7; 9 bases fit TRBD1. V lost 0 bases and J lost 4; bases outside the gene matches: 4. The V gene's germline CDR1 is MNHEY and CDR2 SVGAGI. The CDR3 spans 15 residues. This CDR3 reads CASSYSTGGEYEQYF. Here the CDR3 DNA reads TGTGCCAGCAGTTACTCAACAGGGGGCGAATACGAGCAGTACTTC.

The chain is built from TRBV5-1 and TRBJ2-5; D gene ambiguous. Trimming pared 9 bases from V and 3 bases from J, leaving 3 bases between. CDR3 length: 9 residues. Germline V gene lookup returns CDR1 SGHRS and CDR2 YFSETQ. The CDR3 loop reads CANKETQYF. The CDR3 bases are TGCGCCAACAAAGAGACCCAGTACTTC.

This rearrangement joins TRBV4-1 to TRBJ2-1; TRBD1 is a possible D gene (5 bases). Per the germline V gene, CDR1 is MGHRA and CDR2 is YSYEKL. The V end was cut by 1 base, the J end by 0 bases, with 16 bases between. CDR3 length: 18 residues. The CDR3 DNA reads as TGCGCCAGCAGCCAAGGGTTCCAGGGTCTCAGCTCCTACAATGAGCAGTTCTTC. Its translation is CASSQGFQGLSSYNEQFF.

The genes are TRBV14 and TRBJ1-2, with D unresolved. CDR1 SGHDN and CDR2 FVKESK come from the germline V gene. V lost 0 bases, J lost 0 bases, and 17 bases lay in between. This CDR3 has 18 residues. In DNA form, the CDR3 reads TGTGCCAGCAGCCAAGATCGAAATTCAGGCACAGCTAACTATGGCTACACCTTC. Translation gives CASSQDRNSGTANYGYTF.

This chain uses TRBV5-1 with TRBJ2-1, with 7 bases lining up with TRBD1. Trimming cost V 3 bases and J 5 bases; bases outside gene matches: 17. The CDR3 consists of 18 residues. Germline V gene lookup returns CDR1 SGHRS and CDR2 YFSETQ. For the CDR3, the DNA is TGCGCCAGCAGCTATAATTATTACAGGGGCCTCACCCACAATGAGCAGTTCTTC. Encoded protein: CASSYNYYRGLTHNEQFF.

The V and J genes are TRBV19 and TRBJ1-2, with TRBD1 as a possible D gene (5 bases). The CDR3 length is 14 residues. V was shortened by 4 bases and J by 8 bases, with 17 bases between the two germline ends. Per germline, CDR1 LNHDA and CDR2 SQIVND (reference sequence). The CDR3 nucleotides are TGTGCCAGTAGTACAGGACAAGGGAAAGGCGGCTACACCTTC. This gives the protein CASSTGQGKGGYTF.

The chain recombines TRBV6-6 with TRBJ1-3; D is unresolved. The germline V and J ends were trimmed by 7 bases and 1 base, with 8 bases remaining between them. The germline V gene encodes CDR1 MNHNY and CDR2 SVGAGI (reference sequence). CDR3 length: 13 residues. The CDR3, as DNA: TGTGCCAGCATTCCCTTGTCTGGAAACACCATATATTTT. It encodes CASIPLSGNTIYF.

The rearrangement uses TRBV5-7 and TRBJ1-2, with D unclear. TRBV5-7 is an ORF for which the function is uncertain. Between the trimmed V and J ends, which lost 1 base and 2 bases, there was a span of 15 bases. The CDR3 has 16 amino acids. The CDR3 loop is CASSLWHLTINYGYTF. In DNA form, the CDR3 reads TGTGCCAGCAGCTTGTGGCACCTTACCATCAACTATGGCTACACCTTC.

The chain uses TRBV4-2 and TRBJ2-2, with TRBD1 matching over 8 bases. Germline V lookup: CDR1 LGHNA, CDR2 YNFKEQ. With V trimmed by 4 bases and J by 1 base, 5 bases remained unmatched. The CDR3 has 16 residues. The CDR3 spells CASSPKTGENTGELFF. For the CDR3, the DNA is TGTGCCAGCAGCCCTAAGACAGGGGAGAACACCGGGGAGCTGTTTTTT.

The chain couples TRBV10-3 to TRBJ2-6; D possibly corresponds to TRBD1 (6 bases). Per germline, CDR1 ENHRY and CDR2 SYGVKD. V was pared by 5 bases and J by 3 bases, with 26 bases between. CDR3 length equals 20 residues. Here the CDR3 DNA reads TGTGCCATCAGTAGTCCGGGACAATTTGGTACACAGGTTGGGGCCAACGTCCTGACTTTC. Its protein product is CAISSPGQFGTQVGANVLTF.

V usage is TRBV7-2 and J usage is TRBJ2-2, with TRBD2 matching 8 bases. The CDR3 sequence is 15 residues long. In germline, CDR1 is SGHTA, CDR2 FQGNSA. V shed 3 bases, J shed 0 bases, and the junction held 0 bases outside the gene matches. This CDR3 is CASSFSGTNTGELFF. For the CDR3, the DNA is TGTGCCAGCAGCTTTAGCGGGACGAACACCGGGGAGCTGTTTTTT.

V usage is TRBV28 and J usage is TRBJ1-2, with a tentative D call TRBD1 (5 bases). CDR1 MDHEN and CDR2 SYDVKM come from the germline V gene. This CDR3 is built from 13 residues. V shed 5 bases and J shed 0 bases, with 7 bases lying between them. In nucleotides, the CDR3 is TGTGCCAGCAGTCCGACAGCTAACTATGGCTACACCTTC. Its translation: CASSPTANYGYTF.